This T cell receptor beta chain was profiled in a study of shared clonotypes between healthy human individuals (dated by TCRdb to 2019 to 2021). A note on the overall study: A few men and two women, aged 18 to 49 years, made up the cohort. For each donor, CD4 naive and CD4 memory were each given three plates, CD8 naive was given two plates, and CD8 memory was given one plate. Blood TCR repertoires of roughly five healthy adults were deeply sequenced to estimate repertoire size and the extent of clonotype sharing between individuals. To increase sequencing depth and limit assay-specific biases, different laboratories used diverse techniques to prepare libraries and sequence TCR repertoires. Per donor, leukapheresis produced somewhere between about 0.8 and 9 billion PBMCs.

Results the study describes overall, beyond this receptor: Sampling was restricted to blood, and TCR repertoires in tissues likely differ from the TCR repertoires found in blood. Rarefaction of sorted-subset datasets indicated incomplete sequencing despite the large sequencing depth. Based on pairwise subsampling, the degree of clonotype sharing among donors was expected to be affected by sequencing depth. Higher generation probabilities were observed for clonotypes shared by all four sorted-subset donors than for non-shared clonotypes. Approximately 5% of naive CD4, 3% to 3.5% of naive CD8, about 2.1% of memory CD4, and 0.4% of memory CD8 clonotypes were shared across a handful of donors. The small number of donors limited the genetic and exposure-history diversity represented. Naive subsets generally had larger estimated clonotype richness than memory subsets did.

The donors were healthy, HIV-negative adults with no recently reported acute infections or vaccinations. All donors were Caucasian adults living in Nashville, Tennessee, USA. CD4+ T cells were enriched by magnetic negative selection, after which naive cells were positively selected on CD45RA and the negative fraction was taken as the memory subset. Blood was collected by leukapheresis, and PBMCs were isolated by Ficoll-Histopaque density gradient centrifugation and then cryopreserved in liquid nitrogen vapor phase. Analytical flow cytometry was used to check the purity and quantity of each magnetically sorted T cell population. Genomic DNA was isolated from every sorted fraction and measured by UV absorbance on a Nanodrop 2000c. This clone was seen once. Its antigen is unknown. No clone much larger than this one lies a single base away; base qualities are absent. Trimming at the junction amounts to 1 base on V and 3 bases on J, and the germline ends lie 17 bases apart. For CDR1 and CDR2, the germline V gene lists MGHRA and YSYEKL. From the cysteine through the phenylalanine, the CDR3 covers 17 amino acids. Of all the DNA, just the CDR3 is kept, 51 bases in frame from base 1.

Using the deep immunoSEQ assay, multiplex PCR amplified TCR CDR3 regions from genomic DNA. Extracted genomic DNA from each cell subset was distributed evenly across all wells of several immunoSEQ 96-well plates, and each plate was treated as a replicate. For sorted subsets, each replicate PCR was loaded with approximately 190 ng genomic DNA, equivalent to about 30,000 T cell genomes. Purified libraries were quantified with a Qubit 3.0 fluorometer, sized on a Bioanalyzer 2100, and re-quantified with the KAPA Library Quantification kit. Every immunoSEQ 96-well plate was sequenced on a dedicated single-read 150-cycle Illumina NextSeq 550 flow cell. Processing in the source paper ran as follows. Because the immunoSEQ output included only junctional sequences and no quality scores, the filtering could not be the same as the filtering used for full-length reads. Sequences were annotated with PyIR, a Python wrapper for IgBLAST v1.9, and V/J genes and CDR3 were assigned using IMGT germline references. Reads were removed for weak V/J assignments (E-value above 1e-6), missing CDR3, stop codons, out-of-frame junctions, or ambiguous translated residues. V3J clonotypes were defined as sequences sharing an identical inferred V gene, J gene, and CDR3 amino acid sequence. Percentage overlap between repertoires was calculated by dividing the number of shared unique clonotypes by the size of the smaller repertoire. RTK rarefaction, the Chao1 estimator, and Recon v2.1 estimates of unobserved clonotypes were used to assess repertoire richness. Generation probabilities for all TCRbeta clonotypes obtained by the gDNA method from a handful of donors were computed using OLGA. TCRdb took over this immuneACCESS table, retaining in-frame rearrangements with V and J assigned. Such tables are incomplete; in checked studies, under half of the missing clones stem from an unresolved V gene, and the remainder is unexplained. That table furnishes V, J and clone size, whereas the DNA furnished D and trimming. Here the sample has 2 million or so clones; approximately 95% occur a single time. Of the sample, around 0.13% falls within the top ten clones.

The chain is assembled from TRBV4-1 and TRBJ2-3; tentative D gene TRBD2, with 6 bases matching. The material sequenced was naive CD4+ T cells sorted from blood. The sample's cell subset or site label, decoded: CD45RA+ positively selected. The receptor comes from a man younger than 35 in good health. Read as DNA, the sequence is TGCGCCAGCAGCCAAGCCGGTCGCGGGATTTCGACAGATACGCAGTATTTT. Protein translation: CASSQAGRGISTDTQYF.